This note documents a single TCR beta chain sequence. The CDR3 loop spans 14 amino acids. Germline CDR1 SGHRS, CDR2 YFSETQ. Germline trimming cut 5 bases from V and 5 bases from J; bases unmatched to any gene: 8. The data belong to a study of blood T cell repertoires in COVID-19. The data were produced by immunoSEQ multiplex PCR, yet TCRdb's version contains in-frame clones alone and is incomplete. The profile shows 66,000 or so clones, around four fifths of them singletons. Material: peripheral blood. J is TRBJ2-7 and V is TRBV5-1; 9 bases are shared with TRBD1. The source of this sequence is a human donor in a cohort sampled during active COVID-19. CDR3 residues: CASRAGTGSNEQYF. CDR3 DNA: TGCGCCAGCAGGGCTGGGACAGGGTCGAACGAGCAGTACTTC.